Listed below are T cell receptor beta chains from one sample, sequenced in a study of T cells in Graves' hyperthyroidism and ophthalmopathy. Each CDR3 protein is one row after TCRdb ran MiXCR on the multiplex PCR reads. This table holds 350,000 to 400,000 distinct CDR3 sequences, 15% to 20% found once. Sequencing was done on a sample of blood. The receptors here all came from a young woman with Graves' hyperthyroidism. Each CDR3 is given with its conserved first and last residue. The D gene is left open where the match is weak. Clone size is not always given. Where it is, it says once, few, many or a class for expanded clones.

D gene	J gene	clone size	V gene	CDR3 protein	CDR3 DNA
TRBD1	TRBJ1-6	-	TRBV6-5	CASSLQGLGSYNSPLHF	TGTGCCAGCAGTCTACAGGGGCTAGGCTCCTATAATTCACCCCTCCACTTT
-	TRBJ1-1	many	TRBV12-3/TRBV12-4	CASTPFGGNTEAFF	TGTGCCAGCACCCCTTTCGGAGGGAACACTGAAGCTTTCTTT
-	TRBJ1-2	-	TRBV30	CAWSPGSNYGYTF	TGTGCCTGGAGCCCGGGAAGCAACTATGGCTACACCTTC
-	TRBJ1-5	many	TRBV6-1	CASSEVQGRNQPQHF	TGTGCCAGCAGTGAAGTGCAGGGGCGCAATCAGCCCCAGCATTTT
TRBD1	TRBJ1-5	many	TRBV5-1	CASSPGQNQPQHF	TGCGCCAGCAGCCCGGGACAGAATCAGCCCCAGCATTTT
TRBD1	TRBJ1-1	many	TRBV9	CASSDYRGGGTEAFF	TGTGCCAGCAGCGATTACAGGGGAGGAGGCACTGAAGCTTTCTTT
-	TRBJ2-7	many	TRBV20-1	CSARDPGRSYEQYF	TGCAGTGCTAGAGATCCCGGACGCTCCTACGAGCAGTACTTC
-	TRBJ2-7	many	TRBV7-3	CASSPDHSSYEQYF	TGTGCCAGCAGCCCGGACCACTCCTCCTACGAGCAGTACTTC
-	TRBJ2-5	few	TRBV28	CASNDRAETQYF	TGTGCCAGCAATGACAGAGCAGAGACCCAGTACTTC
-	TRBJ2-7	many	TRBV20-1	CSARDSGFVSIEQYF	TGCAGTGCTAGAGATTCAGGGTTTGTATCGATCGAGCAGTACTTC
TRBD1	TRBJ2-7	-	TRBV6-2/TRBV6-3	CASSPLPGQGGYEQYF	TGTGCCAGCAGTCCGTTACCGGGACAGGGAGGTTACGAGCAGTACTTC